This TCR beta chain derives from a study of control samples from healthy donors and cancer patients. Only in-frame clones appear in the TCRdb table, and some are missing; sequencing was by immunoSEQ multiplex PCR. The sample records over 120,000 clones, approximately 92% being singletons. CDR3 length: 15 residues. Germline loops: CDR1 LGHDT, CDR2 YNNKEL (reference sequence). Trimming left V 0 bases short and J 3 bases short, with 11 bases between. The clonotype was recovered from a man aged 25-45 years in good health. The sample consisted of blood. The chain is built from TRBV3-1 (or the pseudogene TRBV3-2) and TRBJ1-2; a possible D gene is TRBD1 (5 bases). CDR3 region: CASSQERGAYYGYTF. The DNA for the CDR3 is TGTGCCAGCAGCCAAGAAAGGGGCGCGTACTATGGCTACACCTTC.